Listed here are 5 T cell receptor beta chains from one sample, sequenced in a study of blood T cell repertoires in COVID-19. Profiled with immunoSEQ multiplex PCR; TCRdb holds only in-frame clones, not every one. This sample has 500,000 to 600,000 clones, with roughly nine tenths found just once. The sample taken for sequencing was peripheral blood. The source of these receptors is a woman in her forties or fifties with COVID-19, enrolled during active disease.

The chain uses TRBV4-2 and TRBJ2-3; 7 bases line up with TRBD1. Per the germline V gene, CDR1 is LGHNA and CDR2 is YNFKEQ. V lost 7 bases and J lost 4; bases outside the gene matches: 11. The CDR3 loop spans 15 amino acids. The CDR3 reads CASTKVGGTADTQYF. The DNA of the CDR3 is TGTGCCAGCACCAAGGTAGGGGGCACTGCAGATACGCAGTATTTT.

This chain joins TRBV7-9 and TRBJ1-2; D is ambiguous. Per germline, CDR1 SEHNR and CDR2 FQNEAQ (reference sequence). The CDR3 covers 13 residues. With 3 bases removed from V and 10 bases from J, the gap between germline ends came to 15 bases. The CDR3 here is CASSFPDRSDYTF. The CDR3 nucleotides are TGTGCCAGCAGCTTTCCAGACCGGAGTGACTACACCTTC.

The chain uses TRBV5-4 and TRBJ1-2; 7 nucleotides match TRBD1. With 0 bases clipped from V and 7 bases from J, the junction kept 6 bases outside the gene matches. There are 14 residues in the CDR3. Looked up from germline, CDR1 is SGHNT and CDR2 is YYREEE (reference sequence). CDR3 bases: TGTGCCAGCAGCTTGGAGTTCAGGGGGTTTGGCTACACCTTC. Protein product: CASSLEFRGFGYTF.

The CDR3, as DNA: TGCGCCAGCAGCCCCTCCTCCGGGACAGGGGCTGTCCCTGGAAACACCATATATTTT. Translated, it gives CASSPSSGTGAVPGNTIYF. The V call is TRBV4-1, the J call TRBJ1-3; the match to TRBD1 covers 10 bases. CDR3 size: 19 residues. The J segment lost 2 bases and the V segment lost 4 bases, leaving 14 bases of the junction unmatched. Germline CDR1 is MGHRA and CDR2 is YSYEKL.

The chain uses TRBV27 and TRBJ2-1, with 10 bases lining up with TRBD2. The ends lost 4 bases at V and 6 bases at J; junction bases unmatched: 9. Germline CDR1 reads MNHEY; CDR2 reads SMNVEV (reference sequence). CDR3 length equals 16 residues. The CDR3 DNA sequence: TGTGCCAGCAGTTCCCACACTAGCGGGGCCCTCAATGAGCAGTTCTTC. The encoded protein is CASSSHTSGALNEQFF.